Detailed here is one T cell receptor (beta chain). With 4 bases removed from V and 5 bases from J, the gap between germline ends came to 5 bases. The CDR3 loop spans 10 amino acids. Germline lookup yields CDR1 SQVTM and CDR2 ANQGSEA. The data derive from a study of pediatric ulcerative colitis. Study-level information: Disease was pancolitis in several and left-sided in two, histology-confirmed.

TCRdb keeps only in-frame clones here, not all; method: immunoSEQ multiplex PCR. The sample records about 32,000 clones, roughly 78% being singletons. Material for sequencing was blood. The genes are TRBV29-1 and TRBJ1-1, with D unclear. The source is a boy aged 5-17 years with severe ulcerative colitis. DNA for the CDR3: TGCAGCGTTGTGGGAACTGAAGCTTTCTTT. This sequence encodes CSVVGTEAFF. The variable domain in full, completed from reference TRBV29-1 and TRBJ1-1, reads SAVISQKPSRDICQRGTSLTIQCQVDSQVTMMFWYRQQPGQSLTLIATANQGSEATYESGFVIDKFPISRPNLTFSTLTVSNMSPEDSSIYLCSVVGTEAFFGQGTRLTVV.